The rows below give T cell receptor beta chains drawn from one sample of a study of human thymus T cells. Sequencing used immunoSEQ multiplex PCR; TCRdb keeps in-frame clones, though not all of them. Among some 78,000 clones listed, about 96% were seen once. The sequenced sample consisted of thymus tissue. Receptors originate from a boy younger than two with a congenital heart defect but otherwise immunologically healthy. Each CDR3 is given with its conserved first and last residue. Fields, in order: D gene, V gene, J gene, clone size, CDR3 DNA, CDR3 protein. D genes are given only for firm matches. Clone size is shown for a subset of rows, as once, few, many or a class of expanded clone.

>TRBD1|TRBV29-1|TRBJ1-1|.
TGCAGCGTTCAAGGACGACAGGGGGCGCGAAGCACTGAAGCTTTCTTT
CSVQGRQGARSTEAFF
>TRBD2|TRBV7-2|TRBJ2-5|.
TGTGCCAGCAGCTTAGTTCAATGGACTAGCAGAAAAGAGACCCAGTACTTC
CASSLVQWTSRKETQYF
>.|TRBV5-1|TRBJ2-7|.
TGCGCCAGCAGCTTTGTTCCAGGAGATTACGAGCAGTACTTC
CASSFVPGDYEQYF
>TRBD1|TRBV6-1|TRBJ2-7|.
TGTGCCAGCAGTGAAGTCCCAGGGGGCACCTACGAGCAGTACTTC
CASSEVPGGTYEQYF
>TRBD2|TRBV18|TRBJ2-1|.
TGTGCCAGCTCACGACTTCTACTAGCGCCCTCCTACAATGAGCAGTTCTTC
CASSRLLLAPSYNEQFF
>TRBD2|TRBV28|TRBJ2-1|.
TGTGCCAGCAGTTCCCGGACTAGCGGGAAAAAAGGCTCCTACAATGAGCAGTTCTTC
CASSSRTSGKKGSYNEQFF
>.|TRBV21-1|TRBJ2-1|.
TGTGCCAGCAGCCCCTGGCCAGGCAAACTTACAAATGAGCAGTTCTTC
CASSPWPGKLTNEQFF
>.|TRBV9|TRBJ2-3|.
TGTGCCAGCAGCGTCCAGATCGGGGCTAGCACAGATACGCAGTATTTT
CASSVQIGASTDTQYF
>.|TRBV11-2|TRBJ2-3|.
TGTGCCAGCAGCTTCCAACTTAGGTGCGATACGCAGTATTTT
CASSFQLRCDTQYF
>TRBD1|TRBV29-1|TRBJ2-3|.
TGCAGCGTTGATTTGACAGGGTGGGATACGCAGTATTTT
CSVDLTGWDTQYF
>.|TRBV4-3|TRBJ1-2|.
TGCGCCAGCAGCCATTCGGGGGGATTCTACGGCTACACCTTC
CASSHSGGFYGYTF
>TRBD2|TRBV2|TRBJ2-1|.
TGTGCCAGCAGTGAAGCTCGACTAGCGGGAGGCTCCTACAATGAGCAGTTCTTC
CASSEARLAGGSYNEQFF
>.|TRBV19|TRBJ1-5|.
TGTGCCAGTAGTGGGTGGTGGGGCTTCGGACAGCCCCAGCATTTT
CASSGWWGFGQPQHF
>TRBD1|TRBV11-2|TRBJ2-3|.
TGTGCCAGCAGCGCGAGGACAGGGACGACAGATACGCAGTATTTT
CASSARTGTTDTQYF
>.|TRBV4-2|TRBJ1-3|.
TGTGCCAGCAGCCTAAGATCGGGACGGACCTCTGGAAACACCATATATTTT
CASSLRSGRTSGNTIYF
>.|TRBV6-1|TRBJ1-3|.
TGTGCCAGCAGTGAATCGCGGGATCGGGGCTCTGGAAACACCATATATTTT
CASSESRDRGSGNTIYF
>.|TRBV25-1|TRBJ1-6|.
TGTGCCAGCAGTGACCCTCCTAGATTCTCACCCCTCCACTTT
CASSDPPRFSPLHF
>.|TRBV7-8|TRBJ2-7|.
TGTGCCAGCAGCCCCCGCTACGAGCAGTACTTC
CASSPRYEQYF
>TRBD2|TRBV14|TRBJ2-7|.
TGTGCCAGCAGCCCCACCGGGACTAGCGGGGCCTACGAGCAGTACTTC
CASSPTGTSGAYEQYF
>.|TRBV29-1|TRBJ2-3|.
TGCAGCGTGTCCGGGAGCCTCACAGATACGCAGTATTTT
CSVSGSLTDTQYF
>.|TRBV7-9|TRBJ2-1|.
TGTGCCAGCAGCGTTAGGCCGGGAGAATCCTACAATGAGCAGTTCTTC
CASSVRPGESYNEQFF
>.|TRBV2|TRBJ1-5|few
TGTGCCACCGGGCGGGTGAGCAATCAGCCCCAGCATTTT
CATGRVSNQPQHF
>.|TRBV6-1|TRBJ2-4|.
TGTGCCAGCAGTGAAGCGCGCCCAGTAGCCAAAAACATTCAGTACTTC
CASSEARPVAKNIQYF
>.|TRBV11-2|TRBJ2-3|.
TGTGCCAGCAGCCCCAAATGGGACCTCCCAGATTCCGGTACGCAGTATTTT
CASSPKWDLPDSGTQYF
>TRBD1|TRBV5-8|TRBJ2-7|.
TGTGCCAGCAGCGAGACCACCACGGACAGGGATAATTCCTACGAGCAGTACTTC
CASSETTTDRDNSYEQYF
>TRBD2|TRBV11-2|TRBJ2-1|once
TGTGCCAGCAGCTTATCTAGGCTAGCGGGAGCCAGTGAGCAGTTCTTC
CASSLSRLAGASEQFF
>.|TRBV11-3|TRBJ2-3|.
TGTGCCAGCAGCCCGAGGTATAGCACAGATACGCAGTATTTT
CASSPRYSTDTQYF
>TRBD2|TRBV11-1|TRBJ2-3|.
TGTGCCAGCAGCCTAACGCGGGGGACCCGAGGGTCGCAGTATTTT
CASSLTRGTRGSQYF
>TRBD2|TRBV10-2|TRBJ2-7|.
TGCGCCAGCAGCGGGACTAGCGGAGCCTCCCCCTACGAGCAGTACTTC
CASSGTSGASPYEQYF
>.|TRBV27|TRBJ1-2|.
TGTGCCAGCAGTTCCTCCAGCCTTGGGGCTCTTTATGGCTACACCTTC
CASSSSSLGALYGYTF
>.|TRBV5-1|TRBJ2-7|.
TGCGCCAGCAGCTTGGTAGGGGCGCGGGACCCGGGCGAGCAGTACTTC
CASSLVGARDPGEQYF
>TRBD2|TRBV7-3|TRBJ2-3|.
TGTGCCAGCAGCGAGGGACTAGCGGGGGTCGCAGATACGCAGTATTTT
CASSEGLAGVADTQYF
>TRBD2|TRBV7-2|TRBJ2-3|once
TGTGCCAGCAGCTTAGTGCTGGCGGGGGAGACCACAGATACGCAGTATTTT
CASSLVLAGETTDTQYF